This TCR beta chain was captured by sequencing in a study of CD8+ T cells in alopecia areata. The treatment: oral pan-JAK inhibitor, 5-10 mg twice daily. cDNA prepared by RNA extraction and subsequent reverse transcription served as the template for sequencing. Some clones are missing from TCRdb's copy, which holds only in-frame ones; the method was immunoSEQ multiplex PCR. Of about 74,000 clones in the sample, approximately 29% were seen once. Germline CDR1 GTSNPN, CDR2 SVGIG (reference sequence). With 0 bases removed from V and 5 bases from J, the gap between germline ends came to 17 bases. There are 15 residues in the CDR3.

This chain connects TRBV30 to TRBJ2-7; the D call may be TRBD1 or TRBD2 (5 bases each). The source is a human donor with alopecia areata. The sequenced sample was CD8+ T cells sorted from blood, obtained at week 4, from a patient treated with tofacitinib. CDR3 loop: CAWSVAFPGQDEQYF. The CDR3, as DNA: TGTGCCTGGAGTGTAGCCTTTCCGGGGCAGGACGAGCAGTACTTC.